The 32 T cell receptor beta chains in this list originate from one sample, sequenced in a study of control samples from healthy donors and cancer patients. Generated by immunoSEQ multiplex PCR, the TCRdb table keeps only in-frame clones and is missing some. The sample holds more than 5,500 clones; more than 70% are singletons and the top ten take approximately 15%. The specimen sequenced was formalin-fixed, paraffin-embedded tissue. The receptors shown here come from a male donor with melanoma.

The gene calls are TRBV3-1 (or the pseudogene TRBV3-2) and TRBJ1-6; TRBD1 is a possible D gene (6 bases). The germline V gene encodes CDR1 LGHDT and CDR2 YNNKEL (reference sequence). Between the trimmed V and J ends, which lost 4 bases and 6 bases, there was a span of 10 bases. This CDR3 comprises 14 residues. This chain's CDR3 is CASSLGTTNSPLHF. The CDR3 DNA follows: TGTGCCAGCAGCCTCGGGACAACTAATTCACCCCTCCACTTT.

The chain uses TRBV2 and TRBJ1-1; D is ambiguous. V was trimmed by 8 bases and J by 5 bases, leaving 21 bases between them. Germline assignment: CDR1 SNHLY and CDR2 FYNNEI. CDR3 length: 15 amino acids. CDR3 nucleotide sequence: TGTGCCAGCTACCAGACGCAGGCCCCGGGTACTGAAGCTTTCTTT. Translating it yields CASYQTQAPGTEAFF. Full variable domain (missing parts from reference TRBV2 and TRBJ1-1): EPEVTQTPSHQVTQMGQEVILRCVPISNHLYFYWYRQILGQKVEFLVSFYNNEISEKSEIFDDQFSVERPDGSNFTLKIRSTKLEDSAMYFCASYQTQAPGTEAFFGQGTRLTVV.

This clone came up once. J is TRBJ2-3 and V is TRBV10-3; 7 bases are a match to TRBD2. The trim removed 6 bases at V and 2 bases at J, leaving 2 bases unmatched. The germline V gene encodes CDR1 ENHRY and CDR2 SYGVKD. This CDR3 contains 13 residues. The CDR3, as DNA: TGTGCCATCAGGGGAGGGGACACAGATACGCAGTATTTT. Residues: CAIRGGDTDTQYF.

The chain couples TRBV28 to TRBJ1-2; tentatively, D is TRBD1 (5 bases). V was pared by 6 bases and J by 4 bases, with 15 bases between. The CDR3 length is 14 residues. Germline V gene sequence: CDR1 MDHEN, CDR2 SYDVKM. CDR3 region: CASSPGIVSYGYTF. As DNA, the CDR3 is TGTGCCAGCAGCCCAGGGATAGTGAGCTATGGCTACACCTTC.

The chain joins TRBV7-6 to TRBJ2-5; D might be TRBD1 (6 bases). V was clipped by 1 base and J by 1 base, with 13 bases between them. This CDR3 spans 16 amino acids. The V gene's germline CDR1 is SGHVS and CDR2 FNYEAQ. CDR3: CASSLGLGGFQETQYF. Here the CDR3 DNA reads TGTGCCAGCAGCTTAGGTTTAGGGGGATTCCAAGAGACCCAGTACTTC.

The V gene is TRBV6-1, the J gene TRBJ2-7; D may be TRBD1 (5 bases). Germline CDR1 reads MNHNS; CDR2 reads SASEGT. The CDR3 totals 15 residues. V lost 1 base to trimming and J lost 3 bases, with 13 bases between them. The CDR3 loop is CASSEVHDSYYEQYF. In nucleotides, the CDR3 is TGTGCCAGCAGTGAAGTTCACGACAGCTACTACGAGCAGTACTTC.

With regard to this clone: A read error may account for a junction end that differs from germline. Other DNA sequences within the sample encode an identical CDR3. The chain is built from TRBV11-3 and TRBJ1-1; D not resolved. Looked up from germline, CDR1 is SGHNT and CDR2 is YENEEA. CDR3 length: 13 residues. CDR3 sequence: CASSFSGNTEAFF. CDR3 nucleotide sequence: TGCGCCAGCAGCTTCTCGGGGAACACTGAAGCTTTCTTT. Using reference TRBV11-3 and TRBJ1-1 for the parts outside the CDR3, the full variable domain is EAGVVQSPRYKIIEKKQPVAFWCNPISGHNTLYWYLQNLGQGPELLIRYENEEAVDDSQLPKDRFSAERLKGVDSTLKIQPAELGDSAVYLCASSFSGNTEAFFGQGTRLTVV.

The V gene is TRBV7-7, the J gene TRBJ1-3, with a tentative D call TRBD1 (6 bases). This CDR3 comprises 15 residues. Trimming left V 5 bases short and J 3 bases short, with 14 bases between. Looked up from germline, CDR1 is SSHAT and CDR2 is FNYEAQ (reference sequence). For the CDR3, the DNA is TGTGCCAGCAGCCTCCCCAGGGGAAGTGGAAACACCATATATTTT. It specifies CASSLPRGSGNTIYF.

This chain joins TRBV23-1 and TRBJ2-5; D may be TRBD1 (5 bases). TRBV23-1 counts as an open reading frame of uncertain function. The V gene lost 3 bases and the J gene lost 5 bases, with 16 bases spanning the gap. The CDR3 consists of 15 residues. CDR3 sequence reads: CASSQPQGIRETQYF. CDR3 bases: TGCGCCAGCAGTCAGCCCCAGGGTATCCGGGAGACCCAGTACTTC.

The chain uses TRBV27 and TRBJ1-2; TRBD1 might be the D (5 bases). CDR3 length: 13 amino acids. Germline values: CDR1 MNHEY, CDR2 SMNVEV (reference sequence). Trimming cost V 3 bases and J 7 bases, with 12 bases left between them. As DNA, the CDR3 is TGTGCCAGCAGTTTCCTGGGGCGCGGTGGCTACACCTTC. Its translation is CASSFLGRGGYTF.

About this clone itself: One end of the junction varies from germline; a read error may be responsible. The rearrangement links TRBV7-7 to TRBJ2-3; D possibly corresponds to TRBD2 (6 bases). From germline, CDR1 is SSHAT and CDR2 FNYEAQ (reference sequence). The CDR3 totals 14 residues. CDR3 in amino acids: CASSSTTSSDTQYF. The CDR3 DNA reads TGTGCTAGCAGCTCTACGACTAGTTCGGATACGCAGTATTTT.

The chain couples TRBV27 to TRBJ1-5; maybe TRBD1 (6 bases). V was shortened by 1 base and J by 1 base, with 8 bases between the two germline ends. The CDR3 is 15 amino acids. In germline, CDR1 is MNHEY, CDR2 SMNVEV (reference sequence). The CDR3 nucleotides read TGTGCCAGCAGTTTATGGGGGACAAGCAATCAGCCCCAGCATTTT. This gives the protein CASSLWGTSNQPQHF.

CDR3 protein: CANSGTGDYEQYV. In nucleotides, the CDR3 is TGTGCCAACTCCGGGACAGGGGACTACGAGCAGTACGTC. The V and J genes are TRBV18 and TRBJ2-7; TRBD1 agrees at 10 bases. Trimming removed 10 bases from V and 3 bases from J; junction bases left unmatched: 6. The length of the CDR3 is 13 residues. In germline, CDR1 is KGHSH, CDR2 LQKENI.

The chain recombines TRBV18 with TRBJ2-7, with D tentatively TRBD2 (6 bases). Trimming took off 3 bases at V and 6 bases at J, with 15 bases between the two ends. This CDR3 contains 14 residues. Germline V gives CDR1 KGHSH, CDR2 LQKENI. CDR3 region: CASSPIKTRLEQYF. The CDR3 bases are TGTGCCAGCTCACCGATTAAGACTAGACTCGAGCAGTACTTC.

The DNA for the CDR3 is TGTGCCAGCAGTTTAGACAGGGTGTACGAGCAGTACTTC. Residues: CASSLDRVYEQYF. J is TRBJ2-7 and V is TRBV12-3 or TRBV12-4; possibly TRBD1 for D (6 bases). The CDR3 runs to 13 residues. The ends were cut back, 1 base at V and 4 bases at J, with 8 bases in the middle.

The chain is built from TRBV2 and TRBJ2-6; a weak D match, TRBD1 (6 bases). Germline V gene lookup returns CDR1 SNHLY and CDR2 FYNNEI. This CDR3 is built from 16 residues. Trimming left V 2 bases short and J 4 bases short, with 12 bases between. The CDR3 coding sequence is TGTGCCAGCAGTGAAACCAGGGGAGCCGGGGCCAACGTCCTGACTTTC. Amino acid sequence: CASSETRGAGANVLTF.

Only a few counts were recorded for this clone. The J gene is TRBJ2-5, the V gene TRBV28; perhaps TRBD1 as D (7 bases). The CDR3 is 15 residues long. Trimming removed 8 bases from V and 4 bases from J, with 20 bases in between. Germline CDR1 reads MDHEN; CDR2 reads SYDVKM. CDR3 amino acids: CASDSGGLKTETQYF. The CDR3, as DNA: TGTGCCAGCGACTCAGGGGGACTGAAGACAGAGACCCAGTACTTC.

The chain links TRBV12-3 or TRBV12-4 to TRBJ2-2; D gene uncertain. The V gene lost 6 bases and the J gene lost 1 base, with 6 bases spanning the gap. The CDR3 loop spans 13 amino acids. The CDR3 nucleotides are TGTGCCAGCAGCGGCGGGAACACCGGGGAGCTGTTTTTT. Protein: CASSGGNTGELFF.

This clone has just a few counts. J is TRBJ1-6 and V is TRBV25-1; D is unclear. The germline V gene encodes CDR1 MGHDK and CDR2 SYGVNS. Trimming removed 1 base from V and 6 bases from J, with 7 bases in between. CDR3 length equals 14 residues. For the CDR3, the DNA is TGTGCCAGCAGTGAATTGGAACTTAATTCACCCCTCCACTTT. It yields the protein CASSELELNSPLHF.

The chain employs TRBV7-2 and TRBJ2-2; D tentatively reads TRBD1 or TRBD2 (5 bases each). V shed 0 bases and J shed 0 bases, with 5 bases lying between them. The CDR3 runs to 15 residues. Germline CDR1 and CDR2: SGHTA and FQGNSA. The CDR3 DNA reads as TGTGCCAGCAGCTTAGCGGGGGCGAACACCGGGGAGCTGTTTTTT. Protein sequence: CASSLAGANTGELFF. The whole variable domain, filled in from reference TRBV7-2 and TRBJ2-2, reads GAGVSQSPSNKVTEKGKDVELRCDPISGHTALYWYRQSLGQGLEFLIYFQGNSAPDKSGLPSDRFSAERTGGSVSTLTIQRTQQEDSAVYLCASSLAGANTGELFFGEGSRLTVL.

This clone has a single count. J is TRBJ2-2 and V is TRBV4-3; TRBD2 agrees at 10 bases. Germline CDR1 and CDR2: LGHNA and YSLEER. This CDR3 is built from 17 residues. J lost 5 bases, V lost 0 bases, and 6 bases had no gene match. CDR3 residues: CASSQESGGAKTGELFF. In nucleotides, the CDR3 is TGCGCCAGCAGCCAAGAGAGCGGGGGGGCCAAGACCGGGGAGCTGTTTTTT.

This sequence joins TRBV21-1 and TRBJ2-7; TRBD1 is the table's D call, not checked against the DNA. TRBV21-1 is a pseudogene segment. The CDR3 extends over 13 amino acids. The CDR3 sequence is CASSKQGPYEQYF. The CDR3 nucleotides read TGTGCCAGCAGCAAACAGGGTCCGTACGAGCAGTACTTC.

CDR3 protein: CASSSGHQNTEAFF. CDR3 nucleotide sequence: TGTGCCAGCAGCTCGGGACACCAAAACACTGAAGCTTTCTTT. The chain is built from TRBV11-2 and TRBJ1-1; possibly TRBD1 for D (6 bases). Germline CDR1 reads SGHAT; CDR2 reads FQNNGV. Between the trimmed V and J ends, which lost 4 bases and 2 bases, there was a span of 11 bases. The CDR3 has 14 amino acids.

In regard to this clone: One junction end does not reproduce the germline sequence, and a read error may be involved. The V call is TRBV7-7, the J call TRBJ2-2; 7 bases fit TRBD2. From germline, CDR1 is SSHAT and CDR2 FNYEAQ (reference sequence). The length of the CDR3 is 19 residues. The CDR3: CASRVGLADSDANTGELFF. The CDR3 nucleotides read TGTGCTAGCAGGGTTGGGCTAGCGGATTCAGACGCGAACACCGGGGAGCTGTTTTTT.

CDR3 in DNA: TGTGCCAGCAGTTTAAATTCAGGGAACCAAGAGACCCAGTACTTC. This codes for CASSLNSGNQETQYF. The V and J genes are TRBV27 and TRBJ2-5; possibly TRBD1 for D (5 bases). The CDR3 has 15 amino acids. Germline V gives CDR1 MNHEY, CDR2 SMNVEV (reference sequence). Trimming cost V 2 bases and J 0 bases, with 10 bases left between them.

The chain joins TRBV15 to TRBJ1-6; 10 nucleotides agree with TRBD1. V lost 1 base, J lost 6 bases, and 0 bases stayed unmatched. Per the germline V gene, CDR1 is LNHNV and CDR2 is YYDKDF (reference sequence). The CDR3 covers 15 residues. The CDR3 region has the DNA TGTGCCACCAGCAGAGGGGACAGGGGTAATTCACCCCTCCACTTT. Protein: CATSRGDRGNSPLHF.

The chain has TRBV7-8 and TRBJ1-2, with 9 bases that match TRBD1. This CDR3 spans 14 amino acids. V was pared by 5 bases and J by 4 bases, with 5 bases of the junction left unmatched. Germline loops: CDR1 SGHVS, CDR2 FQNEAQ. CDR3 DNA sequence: TGTGCCAGCAGCAGTACAGGGGGCCGCTATGGCTACACCTTC. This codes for CASSSTGGRYGYTF.

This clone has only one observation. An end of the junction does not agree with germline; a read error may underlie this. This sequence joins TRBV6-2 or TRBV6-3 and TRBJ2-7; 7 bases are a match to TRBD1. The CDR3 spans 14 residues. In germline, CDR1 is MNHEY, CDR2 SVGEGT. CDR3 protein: CASSPDRISDEQYF. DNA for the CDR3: TGTGCCAGCAGCCCGGACAGGATCTCCGACGAGCAGTACTTC.

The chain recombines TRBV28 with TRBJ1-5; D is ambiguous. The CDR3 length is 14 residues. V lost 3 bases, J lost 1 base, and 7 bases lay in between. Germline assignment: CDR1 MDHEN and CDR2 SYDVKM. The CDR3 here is CASSFGGSNQPQHF. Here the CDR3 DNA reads TGTGCCAGCAGTTTCGGCGGGAGCAATCAGCCCCAGCATTTT.

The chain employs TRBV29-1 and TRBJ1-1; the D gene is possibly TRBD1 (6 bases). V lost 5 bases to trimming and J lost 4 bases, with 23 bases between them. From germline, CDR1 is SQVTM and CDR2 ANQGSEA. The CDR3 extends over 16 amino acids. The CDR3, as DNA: TGCAGCGTTCTTACTGGTCGGGGGGCGGTTGGCACTGAAGCTTTCTTT. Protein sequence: CSVLTGRGAVGTEAFF.

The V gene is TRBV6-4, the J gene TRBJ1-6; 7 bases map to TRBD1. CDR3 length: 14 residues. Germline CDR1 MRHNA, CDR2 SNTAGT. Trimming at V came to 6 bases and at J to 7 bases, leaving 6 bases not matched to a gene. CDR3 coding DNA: TGTGCCAGCAGCCCGACAGGGCTCAATTCACCCCTCCACTTT. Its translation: CASSPTGLNSPLHF.

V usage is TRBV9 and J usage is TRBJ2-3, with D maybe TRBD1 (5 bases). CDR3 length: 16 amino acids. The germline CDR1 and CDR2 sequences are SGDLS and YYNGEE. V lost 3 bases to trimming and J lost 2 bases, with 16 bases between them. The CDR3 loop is CASSERGRGYTDTQYF. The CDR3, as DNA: TGTGCCAGCAGCGAGAGAGGAAGGGGATACACAGATACGCAGTATTTT.